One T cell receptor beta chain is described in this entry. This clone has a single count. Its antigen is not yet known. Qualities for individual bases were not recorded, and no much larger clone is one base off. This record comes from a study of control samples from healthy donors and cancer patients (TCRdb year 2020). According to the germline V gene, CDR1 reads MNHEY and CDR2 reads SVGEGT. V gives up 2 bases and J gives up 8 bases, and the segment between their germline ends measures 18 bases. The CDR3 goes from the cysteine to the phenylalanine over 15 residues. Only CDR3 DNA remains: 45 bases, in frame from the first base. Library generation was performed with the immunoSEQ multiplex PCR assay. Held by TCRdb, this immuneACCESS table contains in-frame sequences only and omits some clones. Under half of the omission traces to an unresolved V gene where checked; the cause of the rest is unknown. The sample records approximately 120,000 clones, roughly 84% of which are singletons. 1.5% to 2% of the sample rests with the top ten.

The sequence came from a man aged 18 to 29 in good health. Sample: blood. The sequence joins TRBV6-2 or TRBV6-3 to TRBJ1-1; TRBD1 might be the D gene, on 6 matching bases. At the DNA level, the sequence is TGTGCCAGCAGTTACCCACAGAACGCTCAGGGGGAAGCTTTCTTT. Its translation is CASSYPQNAQGEAFF.